This T cell receptor (beta chain) was sequenced for a study of CD8+CD57+ T cells in acquired aplastic anemia. Overall study findings and caveats: There were 25 to 30 CD8+ CDR3 sequences that occurred in both patients and controls.

Patients chosen for sequencing had shown CD8+CD57+ cell expansion by flow cytometry. Acquired aplastic anemia of severe grade affected all patients. Patient blood was sampled before any therapy had been received. This clonotype was seen at least ten times. Antigen specificity is unknown. TCR beta VDJ and CDR3 profiles were obtained from a genomic DNA template. TCRdb analysed the reads with MiXCR anew, one entry per CDR3 protein. This table has a few hundred thousand distinct CDR3 sequences, about a third appearing once. Looked up from germline, CDR1 is SGHDT and CDR2 is YYEEEE. The CDR3 runs 15 residues. Unmatched junction bases numbered 8, after V lost 4 bases and J lost 3 bases.

The chain couples TRBV5-6 to TRBJ1-2; 8 nucleotides align to TRBD1. This TCR came from a human donor with aplastic anemia. The sequenced sample was sorted CD4+, CD8+, or CD8+CD57+ T cells (not recorded which) from PBMCs. CDR3 residues: CASSTSWDRHYGYTF. The CDR3 nucleotides read TGTGCCAGCAGCACAAGCTGGGACAGGCACTATGGCTACACCTTC.